This TCR beta chain appears in the sequencing data of a study of T-cell memory formation after mild COVID-19. Notes on the study in general: Clones that shrank (day 15 to 85) were balanced CD4/CD8, whereas later expanders leaned CD4+. The main location of contracting CD4+ clones was CM and EM, and that of contracting CD8+ clones was EMRA. The study detected some responding clones in pre-infection memory, suggesting cross-reactive memory joined.

Employing constant-segment primers, 5'RACE generated TCR alpha and TCR beta cDNA libraries bearing sample barcodes and UMIs. TCRdb called the 5' RACE reads again in MiXCR, with one record for every CDR3 protein. The table shows 560,000 or so distinct CDR3 sequences, with approximately 15% occurring only once. A few counts support this clonotype. The target antigen is unknown. V lost 3 bases to trimming and J lost 3 bases, with 9 bases between them. The CDR3 has 13 residues. This chain uses TRBV12-3 or TRBV12-4 with TRBJ2-7, with D perhaps matching TRBD1 (5 bases). The sequence was obtained from an adult woman who had mild COVID-19 (a few samples of this study predate the infection). Cell type and time point are not known. The source material was PBMCs or a T cell subset sorted from them (not recorded which). The CDR3: CASSFWQGYEQYF. In DNA, the CDR3 is TGTGCCAGCAGTTTTTGGCAGGGCTACGAGCAGTACTTC.